A selection of T cell receptor beta chains follows, all from one sample in a study of CD8 T cells in Susac syndrome. Each CDR3 protein is one row after TCRdb ran MiXCR on the immunoSEQ multiplex PCR reads. The sample records some 100,000 distinct CDR3 sequences, around 90% being singletons. The sample comprised CD4+ T cells from PBMCs. Receptor source: a human donor in good health. Both conserved end residues are part of each CDR3. A D gene is named only where the DNA matches it firmly. Clone size is not always given. Where it is, it says once, few, many or a class for expanded clones.

>-|TRBJ1-1|TRBV18|-
CASSPPSGRTEAFF
TGTGCCAGCTCACCACCCTCGGGTCGGACTGAAGCTTTCTTT
>-|TRBJ2-1|TRBV5-1|TRBD1
CASSLVPDRGLAEGNEQFF
TGCGCCAGCAGCTTGGTCCCGGACAGGGGTTTAGCGGAGGGGAATGAGCAGTTCTTC
>-|TRBJ1-5|TRBV7-2|-
CASSLETVQPQHF
TGTGCCAGCAGCTTAGAGACCGTCCAGCCCCAGCATTTT
>-|TRBJ1-2|TRBV7-9|-
CASSLLAAPTF
TGTGCCAGCAGCTTACTCGCCGCCCCGACCTTC
>-|TRBJ2-3|TRBV12-3/TRBV12-4|-
CASVQGGLTDTQYF
TGTGCCAGCGTCCAGGGGGGCCTGACAGATACGCAGTATTTT
>-|TRBJ1-1|TRBV10-3|-
CAISESRGRNTEAFF
TGTGCCATCAGTGAGTCCCGGGGGAGGAACACTGAAGCTTTCTTT
>-|TRBJ1-5|TRBV7-9|TRBD1
CASSLGPTGGYQPQHF
TGTGCCAGCAGCTTAGGTCCGACAGGGGGGTACCAGCCCCAGCATTTT
>-|TRBJ2-4|TRBV5-1|TRBD2
CASSLLAAGGTKNIQYF
TGCGCCAGCAGCTTGTTAGCAGCGGGAGGCACCAAAAACATTCAGTACTTC
>-|TRBJ2-1|TRBV27|-
CASSSPVVRDNEQFF
TGTGCCAGCAGTTCCCCCGTGGTGCGGGACAATGAGCAGTTCTTC
>-|TRBJ2-4|TRBV19|-
CASSIPTQEILAKNIQYF
TGTGCCAGTAGTATTCCCACGCAGGAGATTTTAGCCAAAAACATTCAGTACTTC
>once|TRBJ2-5|TRBV7-9|-
CASSSLTGLQTQYF
TGTGCCAGCAGCTCTCTGACGGGTCTACAGACCCAGTACTTC
>-|TRBJ2-1|TRBV6-5|-
CASISTGQQFF
TGTGCCAGCATTTCAACCGGTCAGCAGTTCTTC
>-|TRBJ1-5|TRBV6-2/TRBV6-3|TRBD1
CASSFAGTGGQPQHF
TGTGCCAGCAGTTTCGCCGGGACAGGGGGGCAGCCCCAGCATTTT
>-|TRBJ1-2|TRBV20-1|TRBD1
CSADSGGQGLYGYTF
TGCAGTGCTGACTCCGGAGGACAGGGGCTCTATGGCTACACCTTC
>few|TRBJ2-7|TRBV4-2|TRBD1
CASSQDWWGQGTEQYF
TGTGCCAGCAGCCAAGATTGGTGGGGACAGGGTACCGAGCAGTACTTC
>-|TRBJ2-7|TRBV28|-
CASIRGGLGHEQYF
TGTGCCAGCATCCGTGGGGGACTGGGCCACGAGCAGTACTTC
>-|TRBJ1-2|TRBV14|-
CASSRLFGVGYTF
TGTGCCAGCAGCCGCCTATTCGGGGTTGGCTACACCTTC
>-|TRBJ2-6|TRBV19|-
CASSMVAFSGANVLTF
TGTGCCAGTAGTATGGTGGCATTCTCTGGGGCCAACGTCCTGACTTTC
>once|TRBJ2-5|TRBV29-1|-
CSVDTRGLGETQYF
TGCAGCGTTGATACTCGGGGGCTGGGGGAGACCCAGTACTTC
>-|TRBJ1-4|TRBV29-1|TRBD1
CSVGGGEEKLFF
TGCAGCGTTGGAGGGGGCGAAGAAAAACTGTTTTTT
>-|TRBJ1-2|TRBV9|-
CASSRGDLNYGYTF
TGTGCCAGCAGCCGAGGGGACCTTAACTATGGCTACACCTTC
>-|TRBJ2-1|TRBV12-3/TRBV12-4|TRBD2
CASRAASGGAVYNEQFF
TGTGCCAGCAGGGCCGCTAGCGGGGGGGCCGTCTACAATGAGCAGTTCTTC
>-|TRBJ2-3|TRBV9|-
CASSVVGVLTDTQYF
TGTGCCAGCAGCGTAGTTGGGGTACTCACAGATACGCAGTATTTT
>-|TRBJ2-1|TRBV19|-
CASSVGHFDEQFF
TGTGCCAGTAGTGTCGGACACTTCGATGAGCAGTTCTTC
>once|TRBJ2-4|TRBV5-5|-
CASSLSAGIAKNIQYF
TGTGCCAGCAGCTTATCGGCAGGGATAGCCAAAAACATTCAGTACTTC
>-|TRBJ2-5|TRBV18|-
CASSGDREETQYF
TGTGCCAGCTCTGGGGACCGCGAAGAGACCCAGTACTTC
>-|TRBJ1-1|TRBV30|-
CAWSPQGAWDTEAFF
TGTGCCTGGAGTCCCCAAGGGGCGTGGGACACTGAAGCTTTCTTT
>-|TRBJ2-7|TRBV7-2|-
CASSLRPGSQRGPYEQYF
TGTGCCAGCAGCTTACGCCCCGGGTCGCAAAGGGGACCCTACGAGCAGTACTTC
>-|TRBJ2-3|TRBV7-3|TRBD2
CASSFLPSGGRTDTQYF
TGTGCCAGCAGCTTCCTGCCCAGCGGGGGTCGCACAGATACGCAGTATTTT
>-|TRBJ2-2|TRBV20-1|TRBD2
CSARDPTAGAGELFF
TGCAGTGCTAGAGATCCAACAGCGGGAGCCGGGGAGCTGTTTTTT
>-|TRBJ2-3|TRBV7-8|-
CASSLPRTDTQYF
TGTGCCAGCAGCTTACCGCGCACAGATACGCAGTATTTT
>-|TRBJ2-3|TRBV5-4|TRBD2
CASSLRLAGDTDTQYF
TGTGCCAGCAGCTTGCGGCTAGCGGGGGACACAGATACGCAGTATTTT
>once|TRBJ2-5|TRBV20-1|-
CSAGREETQYF
TGCAGTGCCGGAAGGGAAGAGACCCAGTACTTC
>few|TRBJ1-5|TRBV7-6|-
CASSPQEAQPQHF
TGTGCCAGCAGCCCTCAGGAAGCCCAGCCCCAGCATTTT
>-|TRBJ1-3|TRBV5-6|-
CASSRLSSGNTIYF
TGTGCCAGCAGCCGTTTATCATCTGGAAACACCATATATTTT
>-|TRBJ1-2|TRBV29-1|-
CSVEAPASKSYGYTF
TGCAGCGTTGAAGCTCCAGCAAGCAAGAGCTATGGCTACACCTTC
>-|TRBJ2-3|TRBV10-2|TRBD2
CASRAPGTSGRPADTQYF
TGCGCCAGCAGGGCGCCCGGGACTAGCGGGAGGCCGGCAGATACGCAGTATTTT
>once|TRBJ2-1|TRBV6-2/TRBV6-3|-
CASSLPPQVQEQFF
TGTGCCAGCAGTCTTCCCCCCCAGGTACAGGAGCAGTTCTTC
>-|TRBJ2-7|TRBV3-1|-
CASSPLSGEGEQYF
TGTGCCAGCAGCCCCTTGTCAGGGGAGGGCGAGCAGTACTTC
>-|TRBJ2-7|TRBV29-1|-
CSVEQGSYEQYF
TGCAGCGTTGAGCAAGGGTCGTACGAGCAGTACTTC
>-|TRBJ2-1|TRBV29-1|TRBD2
CSAGSELAGRGEQFF
TGCAGCGCCGGGAGTGAGCTAGCGGGCCGGGGTGAGCAGTTCTTC
>-|TRBJ2-2|TRBV29-1|-
CSVITGTLNTGELFF
TGCAGCGTTATCACTGGGACATTAAACACCGGGGAGCTGTTTTTT
>-|TRBJ2-1|TRBV15|-
CAPGPTRGSYNEQFF
TGTGCCCCCGGACCCACCCGCGGCTCCTACAATGAGCAGTTCTTC
>-|TRBJ1-6|TRBV10-2|-
CASSESSRSPLHF
TGCGCCAGCAGTGAGTCCAGTCGGTCACCCCTCCACTTT
>-|TRBJ2-5|TRBV9|TRBD2
CASSVESSGGGETQYF
TGTGCCAGCAGCGTAGAATCTAGCGGGGGAGGAGAGACCCAGTACTTC
>-|TRBJ2-7|TRBV9|-
CASSVGRTAYEQYF
TGTGCCAGCAGCGTAGGTCGAACAGCCTACGAGCAGTACTTC